Following are 18 T cell receptor beta chains from one sample sequenced in a study of shared clonotypes between healthy human individuals. Method: immunoSEQ multiplex PCR; TCRdb's copy keeps in-frame clones and lacks some. The sample yields some 2.3 million clones, about 92% seen once. Sequencing input: naive CD4+ T cells from PBMCs. The subset denotes: CD45RA+ positively selected. These receptors came from a man aged 18 to 29 in good health. Some clones in this sample may be carry-over from other donors' samples.

This clone was detected once. The CDR3 bases are TGTGCCAGCTCACCTGACAGGCTCACAGATACGCAGTATTTT. Protein sequence: CASSPDRLTDTQYF. V and J are TRBV18 and TRBJ2-3, with D possibly matching TRBD1 (6 bases). The CDR3 is 14 residues long. Looked up from germline, CDR1 is KGHSH and CDR2 is LQKENI. The V end lost 3 bases, the J end lost 2 bases, and 9 bases lay between the germline ends.

The V call is TRBV5-4, the J call TRBJ1-2; perhaps TRBD1 as D (5 bases). Looked up from germline, CDR1 is SGHNT and CDR2 is YYREEE (reference sequence). Deletions cut 0 bases from V and 3 bases from J, with 9 bases between. This CDR3 has 14 amino acids. The chain's CDR3 is CASSLVGTDYGYTF. The CDR3 coding sequence is TGTGCCAGCAGCTTGGTTGGGACGGACTATGGCTACACCTTC.

This chain uses TRBV6-5 with TRBJ2-2; D tentatively reads TRBD1 or TRBD2 (5 bases each). The germline CDR1 and CDR2 sequences are MNHEY and SVGAGI. The V end lost 6 bases, the J end lost 9 bases, and 14 bases lay between the germline ends. This CDR3 has 13 amino acids. In DNA form, the CDR3 reads TGTGCCAGCAGCACCTCAGGGAGACGGGAGCTGTTTTTT. Translated, it gives CASSTSGRRELFF.

The V call is TRBV9, the J call TRBJ1-1; a weak D match, TRBD1 (6 bases). The CDR3 is made up of 15 amino acids. Trimming cost V 1 base and J 1 base, with 11 bases left between them. Per germline, CDR1 SGDLS and CDR2 YYNGEE. CDR3 coding DNA: TGTGCCAGCAGCGTAACGGACAGCTGGAACACTGAAGCTTTCTTT. Its translation: CASSVTDSWNTEAFF. Using reference TRBV9 and TRBJ1-1 for the parts outside the CDR3, the full variable domain is DSGVTQTPKHLITATGQRVTLRCSPRSGDLSVYWYQQSLDQGLQFLIQYYNGEERAKGNILERFSAQQFPDLHSELNLSSLELGDSALYFCASSVTDSWNTEAFFGQGTRLTVV.

The chain couples TRBV7-7 to TRBJ1-6; TRBD1 is a possible D gene (6 bases). The CDR3 runs to 18 residues. V was clipped by 5 bases and J by 3 bases, with 20 bases between them. Germline assignment: CDR1 SSHAT and CDR2 FNYEAQ (reference sequence). CDR3 in amino acids: CASSSSRAGAYYNSPLHF. CDR3 coding DNA: TGTGCCAGCAGCAGTTCCAGAGCGGGGGCTTACTATAATTCACCCCTCCACTTT.

This sequence joins TRBV15 and TRBJ1-1; D call uncertain. The CDR3 consists of 16 residues. With 0 bases removed from V and 1 base from J, the gap between germline ends came to 12 bases. Germline assignment: CDR1 LNHNV and CDR2 YYDKDF (reference sequence). The CDR3 bases are TGTGCCACCAGCAGAGATCGTGAGGTACCGAACACTGAAGCTTTCTTT. It specifies CATSRDREVPNTEAFF.

The chain joins TRBV5-1 to TRBJ1-4, with a possible D match to TRBD1 (5 bases). Trimming took 0 bases from V and 5 from J, leaving 11 bases between them. This CDR3 contains 15 residues. Germline assignment: CDR1 SGHRS and CDR2 YFSETQ. CDR3 in DNA: TGCGCCAGCAGCTTGGCCCGGGGCTCGAATGAAAAACTGTTTTTT. It yields the protein CASSLARGSNEKLFF. Variable domain in full (rest from reference TRBV5-1 and TRBJ1-4): KAGVTQTPRYLIKTRGQQVTLSCSPISGHRSVSWYQQTPGQGLQFLFEYFSETQRNKGNFPGRFSGRQFSNSRSEMNVSTLELGDSALYLCASSLARGSNEKLFFGSGTQLSVL.

The rearrangement uses TRBV18 and TRBJ2-2; D is possibly TRBD1 or TRBD2 (5 bases each). CDR3 size: 16 residues. Germline lookup yields CDR1 KGHSH and CDR2 LQKENI. The germline V and J ends were trimmed by 3 bases and 5 bases, with 16 bases remaining between them. CDR3 protein: CASSPNAGTLTGELFF. The CDR3 region has the DNA TGTGCCAGCTCACCGAACGCCGGGACCCTGACCGGGGAGCTGTTTTTT.

Concerning this clone itself: Other DNA sequences in this specimen translate into the identical CDR3. The J gene is TRBJ1-5, the V gene TRBV15; 7 bases agree with TRBD1. The V segment lost 3 bases and the J segment 1 base; nucleotides outside the gene matches: 0. The CDR3 has 14 residues. The germline CDR1 and CDR2 sequences are LNHNV and YYDKDF (reference sequence). In DNA, the CDR3 is TGTGCCACCAGCAGGGACAGGAGCAATCAGCCCCAGCATTTT. Translated: CATSRDRSNQPQHF.

J is TRBJ1-1 and V is TRBV18, with D possibly TRBD1 on 5 matching bases. V lost 1 base to trimming and J lost 3 bases, with 15 bases between them. The CDR3 is made up of 16 amino acids. The germline gives CDR1 KGHSH, CDR2 LQKENI. The CDR3 region has the DNA TGTGCCAGCTCACCACAGAGCGGGGGTGCCTACACTGAAGCTTTCTTT. Translation gives CASSPQSGGAYTEAFF.

The V gene is TRBV30, the J gene TRBJ2-4; 10 nucleotides align to TRBD2. From germline, CDR1 is GTSNPN and CDR2 SVGIG (reference sequence). This CDR3 contains 20 residues. Trimming took 1 base from V and 4 from J; bases not matched to a gene: 19. This chain's CDR3 is CAWSATRGFSGRFGKNIQYF. In DNA form, the CDR3 reads TGTGCCTGGAGTGCAACCAGGGGTTTTAGCGGGAGGTTTGGAAAAAACATTCAGTACTTC.

The rearrangement links TRBV7-3 to TRBJ2-6, with TRBD1 matching over 10 bases. The CDR3 is made up of 16 amino acids. The germline gives CDR1 SGHTA, CDR2 FQGTGA. V lost 2 bases, J lost 2 bases, and 0 bases stayed unmatched. CDR3 sequence reads: CASSLGTGAGANVLTF. CDR3 bases: TGTGCCAGCAGCTTAGGGACAGGGGCTGGGGCCAACGTCCTGACTTTC.

The V gene is TRBV27, the J gene TRBJ1-2, with a tentative D call TRBD1 (6 bases). CDR3 length: 13 amino acids. V was pared by 2 bases and J by 3 bases, with 7 bases between. CDR1 is MNHEY and CDR2 is SMNVEV in the germline V gene (reference sequence). CDR3 sequence reads: CASSLDRYYGYTF. CDR3 DNA sequence: TGTGCCAGCAGTTTAGACAGGTACTATGGCTACACCTTC.

This chain joins TRBV28 and TRBJ2-2; D not resolved. The V and J ends lost 1 base and 4 bases respectively, with 10 bases between them. The CDR3 is made up of 15 amino acids. The germline V gene has CDR1 MDHEN and CDR2 SYDVKM. The CDR3 protein is CASSLSSPVTGELFF. CDR3 bases: TGTGCCAGCAGTTTATCAAGTCCGGTCACCGGGGAGCTGTTTTTT.

This clone was seen a single time. The chain joins TRBV19 to TRBJ2-7; D not resolved. The CDR3 has 13 residues. From germline, CDR1 is LNHDA and CDR2 SQIVND (reference sequence). Trimming left V 7 bases short and J 3 bases short, with 13 bases between. CDR3 sequence: CASKFSSDYEQYF. CDR3 DNA: TGTGCCAGTAAGTTTTCTAGTGACTACGAGCAGTACTTC.

The chain couples TRBV2 to TRBJ2-1, with 11 bases that match TRBD2. Looked up from germline, CDR1 is SNHLY and CDR2 is FYNNEI. V lost 6 bases and J lost 6; bases outside the gene matches: 13. The CDR3 is 17 amino acids. CDR3 coding DNA: TGTGCCAGCAGCCCCACCCCCACTAGCGGGAGAGGCAATGAGCAGTTCTTC. This translates into CASSPTPTSGRGNEQFF. Looking up the rest from reference TRBV2 and TRBJ2-1 gives the full variable domain: EPEVTQTPSHQVTQMGQEVILRCVPISNHLYFYWYRQILGQKVEFLVSFYNNEISEKSEIFDDQFSVERPDGSNFTLKIRSTKLEDSAMYFCASSPTPTSGRGNEQFFGPGTRLTVL.

The chain carries TRBV18 and TRBJ2-3, with D perhaps matching TRBD2 (5 bases). V lost 3 bases and J lost 6, with 10 bases in between. CDR1 and CDR2 from the germline V gene are KGHSH and LQKENI. The CDR3 has 13 residues. The CDR3: CASSPPGWDTQYF. In DNA, the CDR3 is TGTGCCAGCTCACCTCCGGGGTGGGATACGCAGTATTTT.

The chain joins TRBV7-9 to TRBJ1-1; D is unresolved. The CDR3 totals 16 residues. CDR1 is SEHNR and CDR2 is FQNEAQ in the germline V gene (reference sequence). Trimming pared 7 bases from V and 4 bases from J, leaving 22 bases between. Here the CDR3 reads CASNPGPTNARTEAFF. The CDR3 DNA reads TGTGCCAGCAACCCAGGACCGACGAACGCCCGCACTGAAGCTTTCTTT.